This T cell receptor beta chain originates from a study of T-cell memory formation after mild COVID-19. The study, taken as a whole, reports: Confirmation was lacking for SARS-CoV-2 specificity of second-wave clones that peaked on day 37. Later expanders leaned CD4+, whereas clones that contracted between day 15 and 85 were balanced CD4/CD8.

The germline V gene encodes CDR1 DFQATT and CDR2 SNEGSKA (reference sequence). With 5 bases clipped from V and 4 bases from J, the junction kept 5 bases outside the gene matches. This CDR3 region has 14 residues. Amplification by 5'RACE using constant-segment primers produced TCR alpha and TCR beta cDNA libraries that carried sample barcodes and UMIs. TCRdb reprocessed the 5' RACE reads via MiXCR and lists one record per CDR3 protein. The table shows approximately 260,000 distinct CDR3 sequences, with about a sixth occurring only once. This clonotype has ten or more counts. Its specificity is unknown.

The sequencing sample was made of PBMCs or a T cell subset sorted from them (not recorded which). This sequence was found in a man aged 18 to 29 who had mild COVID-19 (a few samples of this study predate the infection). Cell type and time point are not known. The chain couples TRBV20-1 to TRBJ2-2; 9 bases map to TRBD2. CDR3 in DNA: TGCAGTGCTTTAGCGGGGGAACGCACCGGGGAGCTGTTTTTT. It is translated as CSALAGERTGELFF.